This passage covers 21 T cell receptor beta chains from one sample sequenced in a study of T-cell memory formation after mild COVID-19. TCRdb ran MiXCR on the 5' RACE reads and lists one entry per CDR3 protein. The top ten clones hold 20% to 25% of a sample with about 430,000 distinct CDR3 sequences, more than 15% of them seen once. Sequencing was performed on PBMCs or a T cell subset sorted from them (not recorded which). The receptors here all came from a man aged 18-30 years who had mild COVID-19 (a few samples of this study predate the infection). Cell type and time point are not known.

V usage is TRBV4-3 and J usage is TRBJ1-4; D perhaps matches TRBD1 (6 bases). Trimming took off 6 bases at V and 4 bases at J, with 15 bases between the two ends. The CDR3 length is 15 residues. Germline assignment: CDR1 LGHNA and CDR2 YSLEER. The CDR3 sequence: CASSPTTGYNEKLFF. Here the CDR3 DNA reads TGCGCCAGCAGTCCTACGACAGGATATAATGAAAAACTGTTTTTT.

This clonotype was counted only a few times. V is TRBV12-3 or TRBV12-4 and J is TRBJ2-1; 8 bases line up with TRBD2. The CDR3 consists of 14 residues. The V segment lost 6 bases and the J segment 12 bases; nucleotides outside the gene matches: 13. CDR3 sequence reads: CASRRELRAGGQFF. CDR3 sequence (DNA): TGTGCCAGCAGACGGGAACTACGGGCGGGGGGGCAGTTCTTC.

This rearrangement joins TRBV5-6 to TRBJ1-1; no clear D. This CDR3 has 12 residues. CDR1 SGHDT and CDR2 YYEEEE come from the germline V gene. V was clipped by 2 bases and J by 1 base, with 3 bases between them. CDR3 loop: CASSFWNTEAFF. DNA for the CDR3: TGTGCCAGCAGCTTTTGGAACACTGAAGCTTTCTTT.

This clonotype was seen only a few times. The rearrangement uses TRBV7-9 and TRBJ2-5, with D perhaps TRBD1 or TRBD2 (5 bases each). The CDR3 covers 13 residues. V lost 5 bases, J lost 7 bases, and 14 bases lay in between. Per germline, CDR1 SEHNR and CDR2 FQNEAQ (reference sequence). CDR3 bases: TGTGCCAGCAGCGAGCCAGGGAGAGGGACCCAGTACTTC. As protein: CASSEPGRGTQYF.

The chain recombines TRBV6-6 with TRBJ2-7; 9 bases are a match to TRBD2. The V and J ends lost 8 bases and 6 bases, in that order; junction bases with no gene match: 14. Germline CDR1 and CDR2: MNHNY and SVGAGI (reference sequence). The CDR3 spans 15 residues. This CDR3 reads CASVAAGGFGSEQYV. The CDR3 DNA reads TGTGCCAGCGTGGCGGCGGGGGGGTTTGGTTCCGAGCAGTACGTC.

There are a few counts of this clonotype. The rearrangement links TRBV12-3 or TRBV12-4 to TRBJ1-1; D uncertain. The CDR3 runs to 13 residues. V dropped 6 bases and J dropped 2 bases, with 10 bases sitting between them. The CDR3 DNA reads TGTGCCAGCAGGAGAGAAGTAAACACTGAAGCTTTCTTT. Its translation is CASRREVNTEAFF.

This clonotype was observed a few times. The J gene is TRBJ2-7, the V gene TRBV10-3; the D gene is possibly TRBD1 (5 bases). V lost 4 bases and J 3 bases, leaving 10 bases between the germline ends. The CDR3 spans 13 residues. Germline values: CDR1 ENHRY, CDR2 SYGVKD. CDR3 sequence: CAISVTAIYEQYF. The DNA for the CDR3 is TGTGCCATCAGTGTGACAGCCATCTACGAGCAGTACTTC.

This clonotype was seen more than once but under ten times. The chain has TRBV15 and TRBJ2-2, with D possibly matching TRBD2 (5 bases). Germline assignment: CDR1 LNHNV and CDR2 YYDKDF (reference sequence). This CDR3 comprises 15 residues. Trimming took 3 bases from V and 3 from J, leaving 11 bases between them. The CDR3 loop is CATSRAGSYTGELFF. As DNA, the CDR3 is TGTGCCACCAGCAGGGCGGGTTCCTACACCGGGGAGCTGTTTTTT.

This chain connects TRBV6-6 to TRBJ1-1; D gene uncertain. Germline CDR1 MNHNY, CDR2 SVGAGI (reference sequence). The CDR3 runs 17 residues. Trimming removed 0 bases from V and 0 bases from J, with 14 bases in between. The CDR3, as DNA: TGTGCCAGCAGTTACTCTATGGACCCCGGGATGAACACTGAAGCTTTCTTT. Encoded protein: CASSYSMDPGMNTEAFF.

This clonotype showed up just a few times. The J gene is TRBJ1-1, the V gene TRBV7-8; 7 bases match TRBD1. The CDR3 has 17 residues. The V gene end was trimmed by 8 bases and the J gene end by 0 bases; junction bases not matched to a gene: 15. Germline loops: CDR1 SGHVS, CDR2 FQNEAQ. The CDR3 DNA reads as TGTGCCAGCCTGACAGGGATCCTCGGGGGAATGAACACTGAAGCTTTCTTT. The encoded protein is CASLTGILGGMNTEAFF.

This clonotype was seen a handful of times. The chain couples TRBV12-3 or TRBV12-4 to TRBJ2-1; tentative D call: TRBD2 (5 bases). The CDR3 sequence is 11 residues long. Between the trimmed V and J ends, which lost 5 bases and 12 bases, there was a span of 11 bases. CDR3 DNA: TGTGCCAGCAGTATACTAGGGATGCAGTTCTTC. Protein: CASSILGMQFF.

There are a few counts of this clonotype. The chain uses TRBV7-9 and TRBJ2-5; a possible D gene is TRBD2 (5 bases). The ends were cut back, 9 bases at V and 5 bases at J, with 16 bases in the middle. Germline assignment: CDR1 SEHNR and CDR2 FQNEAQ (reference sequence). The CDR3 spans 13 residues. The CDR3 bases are TGTGCCAGTTCTACTCCGGGGATGGAGACCCAGTACTTC. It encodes CASSTPGMETQYF. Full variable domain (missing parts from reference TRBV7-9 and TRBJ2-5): DTGVSQNPRHKITKRGQNVTFRCDPISEHNRLYWYRQTLGQGPEFLTYFQNEAQLEKSRLLSDRFSAERPKGSFSTLEIQRTEQGDSAMYLCASSTPGMETQYFGPGTRLLVL.

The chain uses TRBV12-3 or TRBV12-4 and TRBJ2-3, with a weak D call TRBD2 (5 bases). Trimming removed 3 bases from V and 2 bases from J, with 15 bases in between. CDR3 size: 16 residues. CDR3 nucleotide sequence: TGTGCCAGCAGTTTTCGGGCGGGCGGGCCCACAGATACGCAGTATTTT. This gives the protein CASSFRAGGPTDTQYF.

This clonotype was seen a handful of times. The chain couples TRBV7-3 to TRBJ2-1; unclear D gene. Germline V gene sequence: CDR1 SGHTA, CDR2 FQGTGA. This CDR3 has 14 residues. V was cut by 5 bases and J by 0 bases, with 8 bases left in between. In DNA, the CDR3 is TGTGCCAGCAGCGCCCCTGACTCCTACAATGAGCAGTTCTTC. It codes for CASSAPDSYNEQFF.

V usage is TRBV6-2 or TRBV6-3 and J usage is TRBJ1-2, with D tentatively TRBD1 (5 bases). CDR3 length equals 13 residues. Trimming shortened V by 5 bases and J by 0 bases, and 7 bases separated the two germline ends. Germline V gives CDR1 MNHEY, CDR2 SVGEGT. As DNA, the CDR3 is TGTGCCAGCAGTGACAGTCCTAACTATGGCTACACCTTC. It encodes CASSDSPNYGYTF.

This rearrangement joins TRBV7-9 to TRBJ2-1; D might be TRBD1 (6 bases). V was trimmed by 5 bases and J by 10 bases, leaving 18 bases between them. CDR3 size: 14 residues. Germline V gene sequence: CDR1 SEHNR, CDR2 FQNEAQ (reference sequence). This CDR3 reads CASSTGTPGREQFF. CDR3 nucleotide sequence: TGTGCCAGCAGCACCGGGACACCCGGACGAGAGCAGTTCTTC.

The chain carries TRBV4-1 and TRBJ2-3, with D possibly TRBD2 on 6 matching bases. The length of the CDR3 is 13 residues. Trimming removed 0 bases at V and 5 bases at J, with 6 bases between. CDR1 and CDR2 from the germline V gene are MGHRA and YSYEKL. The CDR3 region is CASSQEREDTQYF. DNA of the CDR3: TGCGCCAGCAGCCAAGAGCGGGAAGATACGCAGTATTTT.

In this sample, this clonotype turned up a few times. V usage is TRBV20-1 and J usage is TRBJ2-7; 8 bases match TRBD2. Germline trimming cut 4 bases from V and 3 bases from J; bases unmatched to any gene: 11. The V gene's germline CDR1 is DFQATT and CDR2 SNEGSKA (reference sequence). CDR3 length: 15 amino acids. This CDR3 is CSATLKRGLYYEQYF. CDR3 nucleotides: TGCAGTGCTACATTAAAGCGGGGGCTTTACTACGAGCAGTACTTC.

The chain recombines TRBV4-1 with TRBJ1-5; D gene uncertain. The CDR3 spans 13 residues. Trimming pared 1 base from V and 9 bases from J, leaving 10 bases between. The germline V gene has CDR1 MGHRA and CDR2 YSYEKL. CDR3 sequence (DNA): TGCGCCAGCAGCCAAGCGCCCTTACTGCCCCAGCATTTT. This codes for CASSQAPLLPQHF.

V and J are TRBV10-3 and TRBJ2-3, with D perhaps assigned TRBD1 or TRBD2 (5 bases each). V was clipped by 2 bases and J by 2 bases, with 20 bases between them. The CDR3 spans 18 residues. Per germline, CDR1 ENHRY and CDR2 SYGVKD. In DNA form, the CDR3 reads TGTGCCATCAGTGAGCCCAACAGGTTCGGGGCCGACACAGATACGCAGTATTTT. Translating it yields CAISEPNRFGADTDTQYF.

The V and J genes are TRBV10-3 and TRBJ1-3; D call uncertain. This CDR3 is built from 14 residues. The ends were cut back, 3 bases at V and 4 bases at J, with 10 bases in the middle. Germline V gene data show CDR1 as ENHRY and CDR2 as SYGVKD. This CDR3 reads CAISERPTGNTIYF. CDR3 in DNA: TGTGCCATCAGTGAACGACCTACGGGAAACACCATATATTTT.